The next 2 T cell receptor beta chains were all read from a single sample in a study of shared clonotypes between healthy human individuals. Profiled with immunoSEQ multiplex PCR; TCRdb holds only in-frame clones, not every one. The table lists about a million clones, 60% to 80% of them singletons, with 0.89% in the top ten. Sequencing was performed on memory CD4+ T cells from PBMCs. Subset defined: CD45RA-negative fraction. All receptors derive from a man aged 18-30 years in good health. Some clones in this sample may be carry-over from other donors' samples.

This clone was detected a few times. This sequence joins TRBV29-1 and TRBJ1-2; 12 bases map to TRBD1. The V gene's germline CDR1 is SQVTM and CDR2 ANQGSEA. CDR3 size: 13 residues. V shed 7 bases, J shed 7 bases, and the junction held 7 bases outside the gene matches. The DNA for the CDR3 is TGCAGCGCTTCCGGGACAGGGGGCTCTGGCTACACCTTC. It codes for CSASGTGGSGYTF. Drawing the rest from reference TRBV29-1 and TRBJ1-2, the complete variable domain is SAVISQKPSRDICQRGTSLTIQCQVDSQVTMMFWYRQQPGQSLTLIATANQGSEATYESGFVIDKFPISRPNLTFSTLTVSNMSPEDSSIYLCSASGTGGSGYTFGSGTRLTVV.

This chain joins TRBV7-2 and TRBJ2-3; 12 positions match TRBD2. The CDR3 consists of 18 residues. Trimming cost V 1 base and J 2 bases; bases outside gene matches: 7. In germline, CDR1 is SGHTA, CDR2 FQGNSA. The CDR3 reads CASSLVATSGSPTDTQYF. CDR3 DNA sequence: TGTGCCAGCAGCTTAGTAGCGACTAGCGGGAGTCCCACAGATACGCAGTATTTT.